This T cell receptor beta chain came from a study of T-cell reconstitution after alpha-beta-depleted transplantation in children. Findings and caveats of the study: Expanded graft clones, several hundred of them, were reportedly the source of alpha-beta T cells about two months after transplant.

This clonotype occurred many times. The antigen is not known. The authors prepared the TCRbeta library with unique molecular identifiers. Via MiXCR, TCRdb re-called the PCR reads, giving one row per CDR3 protein. The data contain under 850,000 distinct CDR3 sequences, around 12% of them singletons. Germline CDR1 and CDR2: MDHEN and SYDVKM. Deletions cut 0 bases from V and 8 bases from J, with 17 bases between. The CDR3 runs to 16 residues. The clonotype originates from a girl between 2 and 10 years old with congenital amegakaryocytic thrombocytopenia, due to receive a stem cell transplant. The specimen was PBMCs, collected before TCRalphabeta/CD19-depleted stem cell transplant. The chain employs TRBV28 and TRBJ2-1, with D possibly TRBD2 on 6 matching bases. CDR3 in amino acids: CASSLWRGTGAYEQFF. CDR3 DNA: TGTGCCAGCAGTTTATGGCGCGGGACTGGTGCGTATGAGCAGTTCTTC.